A selection of T cell receptor beta chains follows, all from one sample in a study of blood T cell repertoires in COVID-19. Sequencing used immunoSEQ multiplex PCR; TCRdb keeps in-frame clones, though not all of them. The sample lists around 190,000 clones, about 82% occurring once. The sample comprised PBMCs or T cells enriched from blood (not recorded which). Every receptor here comes from a man aged 40-55 years with acute COVID-19. The CDR3 runs from the conserved cysteine through the conserved F or W. D genes are given only for firm matches. Rows give clone size only sometimes, using once, few, many, or a class for an expanded clone.

TRBV7-3,.,14,.,TRBJ1-1,CASSLRGLTTEAFF,TGTGCCAGCAGCTTAAGGGGGCTCACCACTGAAGCTTTCTTT
TRBV7-6,TRBD1,15,few,TRBJ2-3,CASSLEGQGTDTQYF,TGTGCCAGCAGCTTAGAGGGACAGGGCACAGATACGCAGTATTTT
TRBV7-9,.,12,.,TRBJ2-4,CASSPNKNIQYF,TGTGCCAGCAGCCCTAACAAAAACATTCAGTACTTC
TRBV24-1,.,13,.,TRBJ1-5,CATNQNGDQPQHF,TGTGCCACCAACCAGAACGGGGATCAGCCCCAGCATTTT
TRBV19,.,13,.,TRBJ2-7,CASSIGQSYEQYF,TGTGCCAGTAGTATAGGACAATCCTACGAGCAGTACTTC
TRBV24-1,.,16,.,TRBJ2-2,CATTGGQTINTGELFF,TGTGCCACCACCGGGGGGCAGACTATAAACACCGGGGAGCTGTTTTTT
TRBV7-2,TRBD1,15,.,TRBJ2-7,CASSFGTGGGYEQYF,TGTGCCAGCAGCTTCGGGACAGGGGGCGGGTACGAGCAGTACTTC
TRBV13,.,13,.,TRBJ1-1,CASGPAPRTEAFF,TGTGCCAGCGGGCCAGCTCCGCGCACTGAAGCTTTCTTT
TRBV7-9,TRBD1,15,once,TRBJ2-3,CASSTFRGQVDTQYF,TGTGCCAGCAGCACTTTTAGGGGGCAAGTAGATACGCAGTATTTT
TRBV11-1,TRBD2,15,.,TRBJ2-3,CASSSGLAGVDTQYF,TGTGCCAGCAGCTCGGGACTAGCGGGAGTGGATACGCAGTATTTT
TRBV24-1,.,17,.,TRBJ2-5,CATSDPGRSTLGETQYF,TGTGCCACCAGTGATCCCGGAAGGTCGACCCTCGGGGAGACCCAGTACTTC
TRBV5-4,.,17,.,TRBJ2-6,CASSLAGPGSGANVLTF,TGTGCCAGCAGCTTGGCTGGTCCGGGCTCTGGGGCCAACGTCCTGACTTTC
TRBV5-4,.,15,once,TRBJ1-1,CASSWSGQLNTEAFF,TGTGCCAGCAGCTGGTCCGGACAGTTGAACACTGAAGCTTTCTTT
TRBV6-2/TRBV6-3,.,16,.,TRBJ1-1,CASSRWSDRKNTEAFF,TGTGCCAGCAGTCGGTGGTCGGACAGAAAGAACACTGAAGCTTTCTTT
TRBV10-1,TRBD2,13,.,TRBJ2-7,CASTTTSGAEQYF,TGCGCCAGCACCACGACTAGCGGGGCCGAGCAGTACTTC
TRBV28,.,14,.,TRBJ1-5,CASIPRVSNQPQHF,TGTGCCAGCATTCCTCGGGTAAGCAATCAGCCCCAGCATTTT
TRBV28,TRBD1,14,.,TRBJ2-7,CASTTGTGLYEQYF,TGTGCCAGCACTACCGGGACAGGGCTCTACGAGCAGTACTTC